The entry below gives a single T cell receptor (beta chain) sequence along with its context. Its antigen is unidentified. Sequencing used immunoSEQ multiplex PCR; TCRdb keeps in-frame clones, though not all of them. This table has 69,000 or so clones, around 85% appearing once. This specimen comes from a study of OX40 agonist ivuxolimab in advanced cancers. Overall study findings and caveats: CD4+ and CD8+ T cells in blood underwent clonal expansion by week 6 at 0.1 to 3.0 mg/kg.

This CDR3 contains 14 residues. From germline, CDR1 is LNHDA and CDR2 SQIVND (reference sequence). V dropped 2 bases and J dropped 1 base, with 8 bases sitting between them. The rearrangement links TRBV19 to TRBJ2-5, with TRBD2 as a possible D gene (6 bases). The specimen comprised CD4+ or CD8+ T cells sorted from blood, sampled in a trial of the OX40 agonist ivuxolimab. This clonotype was obtained from an adult with an advanced solid tumor such as melanoma, head and neck, liver or kidney cancer. The CDR3 loop reads CASSIMGLQETQYF. CDR3 DNA sequence: TGTGCCAGTAGTATAATGGGACTCCAAGAGACCCAGTACTTC.